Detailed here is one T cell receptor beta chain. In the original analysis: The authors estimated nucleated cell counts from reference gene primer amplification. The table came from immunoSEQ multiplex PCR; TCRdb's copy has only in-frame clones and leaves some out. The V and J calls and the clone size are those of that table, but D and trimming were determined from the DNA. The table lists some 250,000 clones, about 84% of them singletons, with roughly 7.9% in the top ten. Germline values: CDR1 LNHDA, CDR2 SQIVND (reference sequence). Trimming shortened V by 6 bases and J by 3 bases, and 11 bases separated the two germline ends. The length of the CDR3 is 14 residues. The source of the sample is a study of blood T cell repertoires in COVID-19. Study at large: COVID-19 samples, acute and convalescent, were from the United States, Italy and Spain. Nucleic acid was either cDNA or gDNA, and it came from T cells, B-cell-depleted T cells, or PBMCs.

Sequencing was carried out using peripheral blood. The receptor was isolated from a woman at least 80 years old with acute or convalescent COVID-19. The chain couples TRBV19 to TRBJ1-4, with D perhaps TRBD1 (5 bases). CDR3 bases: TGTGCCAGTAGCCCGACGGGGGCTAATGAAAAACTGTTTTTT. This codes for CASSPTGANEKLFF.